This T cell receptor (beta chain) was captured in a study of blood T cell repertoires in COVID-19. Looking at the study overall: Material from acute and convalescent COVID-19 was sourced from the United States, Italy and Spain. Nucleic acid was either cDNA or gDNA, and it came from T cells, B-cell-depleted T cells, or PBMCs.

The CDR3 runs to 15 residues. Germline loops: CDR1 SSHAT, CDR2 FNYEAQ (reference sequence). In the study's own analysis: Quantification of nucleated cells was approximated via reference gene primer amplification. TCRdb's copy holds only in-frame clones and misses some; the assay was immunoSEQ multiplex PCR. D and trimming come from the DNA, and the V and J calls and clone size come from that table. The table lists fewer than 350,000 clones, 90% of them singletons. Participant-given clinical history determined each cohort assignment. Regarding this clone: Relative to the germline gene, one junction end is altered; a read error may explain this.

J is TRBJ2-3 and V is TRBV7-7; a weak D match, TRBD1 (6 bases). The source is a woman aged 18-29 years with acute COVID-19. The specimen was PBMCs or T cells enriched from blood (not recorded which). The CDR3 loop is CASSQGNKDTDTQYF. In DNA form, the CDR3 reads TGTGCTAGCAGTCAGGGGAACAAGGACACAGATACGCAGTATTTT.